This passage covers 20 T cell receptor beta chains from one sample sequenced in a study of cytomegalovirus exposure and HLA in healthy donors. Primers: 60 Vbeta forward and 13 Jbeta reverse. Assay: immunoSEQ multiplex PCR; the TCRdb copy retains only in-frame clones and omits some. The table has 210,000 or so clones, roughly 73% seen once. Sequenced: PBMCs. These receptors came from a woman aged 30 to 39 in good health and CMV-seropositive.

V and J are TRBV9 and TRBJ1-1; no reliable D call. Per germline, CDR1 SGDLS and CDR2 YYNGEE. The CDR3 totals 13 residues. Trimming stripped 5 bases from V and 1 base from J, with 9 bases between. CDR3 sequence (DNA): TGTGCCAGCAGTGCCGGTTGGAACACTGAAGCTTTCTTT. Its translation is CASSAGWNTEAFF.

The chain recombines TRBV5-1 with TRBJ1-4, with D possibly being TRBD1 (5 bases). CDR1 is SGHRS, CDR2 YFSETQ, per germline. CDR3 length: 18 amino acids. The V end lost 0 bases, the J end lost 0 bases, and 15 bases lay between the germline ends. The CDR3 DNA reads as TGCGCCAGCAGCTTGGTTCTCGGGGGATTTGCAACTAATGAAAAACTGTTTTTT. Its translation: CASSLVLGGFATNEKLFF. Using reference TRBV5-1 and TRBJ1-4 for the parts outside the CDR3, the full variable domain is KAGVTQTPRYLIKTRGQQVTLSCSPISGHRSVSWYQQTPGQGLQFLFEYFSETQRNKGNFPGRFSGRQFSNSRSEMNVSTLELGDSALYLCASSLVLGGFATNEKLFFGSGTQLSVL.

The V call is TRBV4-2, the J call TRBJ2-7; TRBD2 matches at 8 bases. V dropped 0 bases and J dropped 3; count of bases not matched to a gene: 10. The CDR3 is 17 amino acids. Per the germline V gene, CDR1 is LGHNA and CDR2 is YNFKEQ. CDR3 bases: TGTGCCAGCAGCCAAGAGGTTAGAACTAGCGGAAACTACGAGCAGTACTTC. Its translation is CASSQEVRTSGNYEQYF.

The genes are TRBV6-5 and TRBJ2-7; 7 bases fit TRBD1. The germline V gene encodes CDR1 MNHEY and CDR2 SVGAGI. V trimming: 0 bases; J trimming: 7 bases; junction bases outside the gene matches: 9. This CDR3 is built from 15 residues. CDR3 nucleotides: TGTGCCAGCAGTTACTCAGGGACAGCCTCTCGGGAGCAGTACTTC. This sequence encodes CASSYSGTASREQYF.

V is TRBV27 and J is TRBJ2-2, with D tentatively TRBD1 (6 bases). This CDR3 spans 15 amino acids. Deletions cut 4 bases from V and 6 bases from J, with 15 bases between. Germline V lookup: CDR1 MNHEY, CDR2 SMNVEV (reference sequence). The CDR3 loop is CASSSWGEGAGELFF. The CDR3 DNA sequence: TGTGCCAGCAGTTCATGGGGAGAGGGGGCCGGGGAGCTGTTTTTT.

The rearrangement uses TRBV5-1 and TRBJ2-5; 12 nucleotides align to TRBD1. The CDR3 extends over 15 amino acids. Germline assignment: CDR1 SGHRS and CDR2 YFSETQ. V was pared by 7 bases and J by 5 bases, with 9 bases of the junction left unmatched. The CDR3 loop reads CASATGTGGLETQYF. The CDR3 DNA sequence: TGCGCCAGCGCCACCGGGACAGGGGGCTTGGAGACCCAGTACTTC.

In its sample, this clone was seen once. Mismatch with germline at one junction end may stem from a read error. The rearrangement links TRBV10-1 to TRBJ2-7; D is perhaps TRBD1 (5 bases). The CDR3 length is 16 residues. In germline, CDR1 is WNHNN, CDR2 SYGVQD (reference sequence). The CDR3 nucleotides read TGCGCCAGCAGTGAATCGGACATCATGAGCTCCTACGAGCGGTACTTC. Protein: CASSESDIMSSYERYF.

This sequence joins TRBV6-6 and TRBJ1-2; 7 bases line up with TRBD1. The ends lost 7 bases at V and 4 bases at J; junction bases unmatched: 9. The CDR3 has 14 residues. Looked up from germline, CDR1 is MNHNY and CDR2 is SVGAGI (reference sequence). CDR3 region: CASTMDRRLYGYTF. Here the CDR3 DNA reads TGTGCCAGCACCATGGACAGGAGACTCTATGGCTACACCTTC.

Written as DNA, the CDR3 is TGTGCCAGCAGTGCCGCCGGGGGGGGCAACACTGAAGCTTTCTTT. Translating gives CASSAAGGGNTEAFF. The chain couples TRBV28 to TRBJ1-1; D is possibly TRBD1 (6 bases). CDR3 size: 15 residues. Germline V gene lookup returns CDR1 MDHEN and CDR2 SYDVKM. The V end was cut by 5 bases, the J end by 2 bases, with 15 bases between.

This chain links TRBV11-1 with TRBJ2-1; D ambiguous. Deletions cut 2 bases from V and 4 bases from J, with 9 bases between. CDR1 SGHAT and CDR2 FQDESV come from the germline V gene (reference sequence). The CDR3 runs 14 residues. DNA for the CDR3: TGTGCCAGCAGCTTAACGAGTTGGTACAATGAGCAGTTCTTC. It encodes CASSLTSWYNEQFF. The full variable domain, its missing parts supplied by reference TRBV11-1 and TRBJ2-1, is EAEVAQSPRYKITEKSQAVAFWCDPISGHATLYWYRQILGQGPELLVQFQDESVVDDSQLPKDRFSAERLKGVDSTLKIQPAELGDSAMYLCASSLTSWYNEQFFGPGTRLTVL.

The chain carries TRBV10-3 and TRBJ2-7; TRBD2 matches 10 bases. With 3 bases clipped from V and 3 bases from J, the junction kept 11 bases outside the gene matches. Germline V lookup: CDR1 ENHRY, CDR2 SYGVKD. CDR3 length: 17 residues. CDR3: CAISERTSGGGLYEQYF. CDR3 DNA: TGTGCCATCAGTGAACGAACAAGCGGGGGGGGACTCTACGAGCAGTACTTC.

The chain carries TRBV6-1 and TRBJ2-5; D perhaps matches TRBD1 (6 bases). With the DNA end fitting TRBJ2-7 better, the J assignment may be wrong. The CDR3 length is 15 residues. Germline V lookup: CDR1 MNHNS, CDR2 SASEGT. For the CDR3, the DNA is TGTGCCAGCAGTGAAGCTTGGGGGCAAACCTACGAGCAGTACTTC. Residues: CASSEAWGQTYEQYF.

V gene TRBV7-2 combines with J gene TRBJ1-1; D possibly corresponds to TRBD1 (6 bases). Germline lookup yields CDR1 SGHTA and CDR2 FQGNSA. V was shortened by 5 bases and J by 3 bases, with 10 bases between the two germline ends. The CDR3 has 13 residues. DNA of the CDR3: TGTGCCAGCAGCCAAGGACAGTACACTGAAGCTTTCTTT. Residues: CASSQGQYTEAFF.

The chain uses TRBV11-1 and TRBJ2-1; tentatively, D is TRBD1 (5 bases). The CDR3 covers 14 residues. V was clipped by 4 bases and J by 5 bases, with 12 bases between them. The germline V gene has CDR1 SGHAT and CDR2 FQDESV (reference sequence). This CDR3 reads CASSSRGNHNEQFF. In DNA form, the CDR3 reads TGTGCCAGCAGCTCTAGGGGAAACCACAATGAGCAGTTCTTC. Variable domain in full (rest from reference TRBV11-1 and TRBJ2-1): EAEVAQSPRYKITEKSQAVAFWCDPISGHATLYWYRQILGQGPELLVQFQDESVVDDSQLPKDRFSAERLKGVDSTLKIQPAELGDSAMYLCASSSRGNHNEQFFGPGTRLTVL.

The V gene is TRBV7-2, the J gene TRBJ2-1; 8 nucleotides align to TRBD2. The germline V gene encodes CDR1 SGHTA and CDR2 FQGNSA. The length of the CDR3 is 16 residues. The V segment lost 5 bases and the J segment 4 bases; nucleotides outside the gene matches: 10. CDR3: CASSPGSGGTYNEQFF. The CDR3 region has the DNA TGTGCCAGCAGCCCGGGGAGCGGGGGCACGTACAATGAGCAGTTCTTC.

This clone was picked up one time. The V gene is TRBV29-1, the J gene TRBJ2-7; 10 nucleotides match TRBD1. The CDR3 has 14 amino acids. Germline assignment: CDR1 SQVTM and CDR2 ANQGSEA. With V trimmed by 6 bases and J by 6 bases, 11 bases remained unmatched. The CDR3 protein is CSVTAGTGVSEQYF. In DNA form, the CDR3 reads TGCAGCGTCACAGCCGGGACAGGGGTTTCCGAGCAGTACTTC.

This chain joins TRBV6-6 and TRBJ1-5, with TRBD1 matching over 9 bases. The CDR3 totals 15 residues. V lost 7 bases to trimming and J lost 1 base; unmatched junction nucleotides: 5. The V gene's germline CDR1 is MNHNY and CDR2 SVGAGI (reference sequence). The CDR3, as DNA: TGTGCCAGCACCACACAGGGGGCCAGCAATCAGCCCCAGCATTTT. It codes for CASTTQGASNQPQHF.

The chain is built from TRBV2 and TRBJ2-7, with 10 bases lining up with TRBD1. Germline lookup yields CDR1 SNHLY and CDR2 FYNNEI. The length of the CDR3 is 15 residues. Trimming took 4 bases from V and 3 from J; bases not matched to a gene: 6. The CDR3 loop reads CASSGDRGGYYEQYF. The CDR3 coding sequence is TGTGCCAGCAGTGGGGACAGGGGCGGATACTACGAGCAGTACTTC.

The genes are TRBV18 and TRBJ1-1, with D maybe TRBD1 (5 bases). Germline values: CDR1 KGHSH, CDR2 LQKENI. There are 13 residues in the CDR3. V was cut by 3 bases and J by 6 bases, with 11 bases left in between. The CDR3 protein is CASSPDKGSEAFF. CDR3 nucleotides: TGTGCCAGCTCACCCGACAAGGGGTCTGAAGCTTTCTTT.

A few counts support this clone. V usage is TRBV28 and J usage is TRBJ1-3; TRBD1 agrees at 9 bases. The germline CDR1 and CDR2 sequences are MDHEN and SYDVKM. Trimming took 6 bases from V and 3 from J; bases not matched to a gene: 9. CDR3 length: 16 residues. CDR3 coding DNA: TGTGCCAGCAGGGAACCGGGACAGGGATATGGAAACACCATATATTTT. Amino acid sequence: CASREPGQGYGNTIYF.